The clone carrying this TCR beta chain appeared once. This sample stems from a study of blood T cell repertoires in COVID-19. Only in-frame clones appear in the TCRdb table, and some are missing; sequencing was by immunoSEQ multiplex PCR. The sample consists of approximately 210,000 clones, just over 85% of them appearing once. This CDR3 spans 15 amino acids. V was shortened by 2 bases and J by 1 base, with 11 bases between the two germline ends. The germline V gene has CDR1 MDHEN and CDR2 SYDVKM. This chain uses TRBV28 with TRBJ1-1; D remains unclear. The specimen sequenced was peripheral blood. The sequence derives from a man aged 25-40 years who had recovered from COVID-19. CDR3 sequence (DNA): TGTGCCAGCAGTTTAACCCCCACGGGGAACACTGAAGCTTTCTTT. Translation: CASSLTPTGNTEAFF. Together with reference TRBV28 and TRBJ1-1, the CDR3 gives the full variable domain: DVKVTQSSRYLVKRTGEKVFLECVQDMDHENMFWYRQDPGLGLRLIYFSYDVKMKEKGDIPEGYSVSREKKERFSLILESASTNQTSMYLCASSLTPTGNTEAFFGQGTRLTVV.